Reported below is one T cell receptor beta chain. Its antigen remains unknown. CD45RO-negative, CCR7-selected cells formed the naive CD8 fraction, which excluded terminally differentiated effector memory CD45RA+ cells. The donors were all Caucasian adults (living in Nashville, Tennessee). This sample was taken from a study of shared clonotypes between healthy human individuals. Study findings and constraints: Naive subsets usually exceeded memory subsets in estimated richness. Only a few donors were included, so the genetic and exposure-history diversity represented was limited.

V lost 5 bases, J lost 3 bases, and 7 bases stayed unmatched. The germline gives CDR1 SGHAT, CDR2 FQNNGV. The CDR3 contains 15 residues. The genomic DNA of each subset was split evenly across several immunoSEQ plates. TCRdb's table, derived via immunoSEQ multiplex PCR, lists solely in-frame clones and lacks some. The sample lists about 2.1 million clones, about 93% occurring once. The sample taken for sequencing was naive CD8+ T cells from PBMCs. This TCR was recovered from a young man in good health. Some clones in this sample may be carry-over from other donors' samples. The chain is built from TRBV11-2 and TRBJ2-7; 10 positions agree with TRBD2. The CDR3 reads CASSLLAGELYEQYF. CDR3 nucleotides: TGTGCCAGCAGCCTCCTAGCGGGAGAACTCTACGAGCAGTACTTC.